This is a list of T cell receptor beta chains from one sample in a study of CD8 T cells in Susac syndrome. TCRdb passed the immunoSEQ multiplex PCR reads through MiXCR, listing each CDR3 protein once. The repertoire includes 120,000 to 150,000 distinct CDR3 sequences, roughly 95% of them detected once, and around 0.12% sits in the top ten. The sample was CD4+ T cells from PBMCs. All receptors come from a human donor with multiple sclerosis. Both conserved end residues are trimmed from each CDR3. D genes are given only for firm matches. Some rows mark clone size as missing; the rest say once, few, many or name a class of expanded clone.

CDR3 length	J gene	clone size	V gene	D gene	CDR3 protein
9	TRBJ2-1	once	TRBV3-1	.	ASSTYTEQF
14	TRBJ1-2	.	TRBV13	TRBD1	ASSSPWDRADYGYT
12	TRBJ2-7	.	TRBV3-1	.	ASSPRSRVVEQY
9	TRBJ2-1	few	TRBV27	.	ASSTYNEQF
11	TRBJ2-1	.	TRBV5-1	.	ASSSLVADEQF
12	TRBJ1-1	.	TRBV20-1	.	SARDPNMNTEAF
12	TRBJ2-7	.	TRBV10-3	.	AISGQPTSYEQY
12	TRBJ2-7	.	TRBV5-4	TRBD1	ASSIGQGDYEQY
17	TRBJ2-6	.	TRBV3-1	TRBD1	ASSQARQGVGSGANVLT
16	TRBJ2-3	.	TRBV9	.	ASSVSTRQGSSTDTQY
11	TRBJ1-2	.	TRBV5-1	.	ASSLGVTYGYT
11	TRBJ2-1	once	TRBV29-1	.	SVSGQLYNEQF
11	TRBJ1-2	.	TRBV29-1	.	SVAGRGAPGYT
14	TRBJ2-7	.	TRBV29-1	TRBD2	SVVGTTSGSSYEQY
13	TRBJ2-7	.	TRBV15	.	ATSRARDTSYEQY
11	TRBJ1-4	.	TRBV29-1	.	SVVWQRNEKLF
13	TRBJ1-2	.	TRBV4-1	TRBD1	ASSRRDSENYGYT
13	TRBJ1-1	.	TRBV20-1	.	SARVPLAGSTEAF
11	TRBJ1-1	.	TRBV5-1	.	ASSSPRDTEAF
13	TRBJ2-1	.	TRBV7-2	TRBD2	ASSWTSGGGNEQF
12	TRBJ2-3	.	TRBV30	.	AWSRGDLTDTQY
11	TRBJ2-5	.	TRBV2	.	ASREDRQETQY
8	TRBJ1-1	.	TRBV20-1	.	SASRDEAF
11	TRBJ2-5	.	TRBV27	.	ASSWVKGGTQY
13	TRBJ2-4	.	TRBV20-1	TRBD1	SADGQDLGKNIQY